This TCR beta chain was obtained from a study of blood T cells in healthy people across ages (dated by TCRdb to the mid-2010s). Regarding the research as a whole: In model experiments, roughly one uniquely barcoded TCR beta cDNA molecule per two T cells was captured by template switching. The donors were split into four age groups: young (average about 15 years), middle-aged (39), aged (roughly 65) and long-lived (roughly 88). The study analyzed two additional independent replicas of 1 million unique cDNA reads from the same blood draw for two donors, one aged 18 to 30 and one aged 80 or older. The study measured age-related changes in TCR beta repertoire diversity using deep sequencing normalized with unique cDNA molecular identifiers.

As regards this clonotype: Its antigen is not yet known. A much larger clone sits a single nucleotide away, making a read error possible.

The 39 donors, aged about 6 to 100 years, were systemically healthy Caucasian individuals from Russia. Each donor gave roughly 11 milliliters of peripheral blood, drawn into EDTA-treated Vacutainer tubes. Ficoll-Paque density-gradient centrifugation was used to isolate PBMCs, with at least 6 million obtained per sample. Total RNA was extracted from PBMCs with Trizol reagent, with at least 6 micrograms obtained per sample. The percentages of naive CD45RAhigh/CD27high T cells were determined by flow cytometry on a PBMC aliquot from every donor. What the research found in general, with its limitations: Compared with the aged group, the long-lived group had more naive CD4+ T cells, fewer expanded clones and increased TCR diversity, suggesting age selection. As age increased, observed TCR beta diversity per million T cells dropped in a roughly linear way, and a significant reduction was already evident by age around 41. Observed TCR beta diversity correlated strongly with the percentage of naive T cells measured by flow cytometry. Because profiling used bulk unsorted PBMCs, naive and antigen-experienced compartments could not be compared conclusively. Total diversity estimates from one million sequenced T cells were considered lower bounds and underestimates. Donor CMV infection status was unknown, potentially confounding age-related changes in expanded clonotypes.

Counted from cysteine to phenylalanine, this CDR3 has 11 amino acids. The CDR3 DNA has 33 bases and is translated from base 1. The germline V gene encodes CDR1 MDHEN and CDR2 SYDVKM. The method was 5' RACE. Sequencing instrument: Illumina HiSeq 2500. A second about 7 to 11 cycle PCR used a sample-barcoded 5' primer and a J-beta primer mix. Each TCR beta cDNA molecule received a unique molecular identifier from a template-switch 5' adaptor carrying 12 random nucleotides. Each sample yielded at least 2.5 million CDR3-containing paired-end reads. The Mint cDNA synthesis kit, primed by a TRBC-specific oligonucleotide, was used to synthesize first-strand cDNA from all RNA. Following uracil-DNA glycosylase treatment, a first 18-cycle PCR with universal primers M1SS and BC2_uni_R was performed on all cDNA. The source study handled its data this way. For normalization, 1 million high-quality reads, each with a distinct molecular identifier, were randomly selected from each sample. Instead of being binned into consensus sequences, reads with shared molecular identifiers were discarded. MiTCR, with a Q25 quality threshold and the strictest error-elimination algorithm, was used for CDR3 identification, clonotype clustering and error correction. A nonparametric unseen species model using Euler transformation provided a lower-bound estimate of total TCR beta diversity. The public sequencing data were trimmed at Q25 with fastp and processed into clonotypes with MiXCR by TCRdb, which kept only in-frame beta chains. For every CDR3 protein sequence, its rows merge into one entry that carries the most common genes and DNA. The authors' filters were not applied to this entry. The sample yields about 780,000 distinct CDR3 sequences; approximately 24% were counted once. The ten top clones hold about 3% of the sample.

These data also formed part of another study, on T cells of mothers and their children. The second source states: Donors were nine systemically healthy Caucasian individuals: three mothers and their six children. cDNA synthesis consumed the entire amount of extracted RNA, loaded at approximately 1.6 ug RNA in each 15 ul reaction. In the second PCR, sample barcodes and 2-4 random nucleotides were introduced via the M1S primer. Over 9.5 million TCR beta CDR3 reads were obtained for each mother, and approximately 2.9 million reads were obtained for each child. Thymic selection similarly shapes TCR recombination output in related and unrelated pairs, with minor effect from inherited differences. Normalized repertoire overlap in related mother-child pairs was always slightly higher than in unrelated mother-child pairs, but the difference was never significant. No persistent microchimeric T cell clones were found, with a detection sensitivity of roughly 99 clones per million clonotypes. In the study, deep NGS was used to compare the TCR beta repertoires of mothers and children, and features distinguishing related mother-child pairs from unrelated individuals were sought. On average, the children were roughly 10 +/- 4 years old, while the mothers were around 42 +/- 4 years old. Libraries were sequenced on Illumina HiSeq 2000 with 100+100 nt paired-end reads after adapter ligation with NEBNext reagents. To prevent cross-contamination, the mother and child libraries were prepared a month apart and were sequenced in separate runs. Between roughly 500,000 and 2,300,000 distinct TCR beta clonotypes were identified per donor. Naive TCR beta clonotypes were estimated from low-frequency clonotypes matched to each donor's FACS-determined naive share, without sorting.

The sequencing input was blood. This clonotype was obtained from a boy aged 5-17 years in good health. In this chain, TRBV28 is recombined with TRBJ2-5; 5 matching bases give a weak D call of TRBD1. TRBJ2-7 matches the DNA end more closely, so the J call is doubtful. The CDR3 reads CATQVGDEQYF. The nucleotide sequence is TGTGCCACGCAGGTAGGGGACGAGCAGTACTTC.